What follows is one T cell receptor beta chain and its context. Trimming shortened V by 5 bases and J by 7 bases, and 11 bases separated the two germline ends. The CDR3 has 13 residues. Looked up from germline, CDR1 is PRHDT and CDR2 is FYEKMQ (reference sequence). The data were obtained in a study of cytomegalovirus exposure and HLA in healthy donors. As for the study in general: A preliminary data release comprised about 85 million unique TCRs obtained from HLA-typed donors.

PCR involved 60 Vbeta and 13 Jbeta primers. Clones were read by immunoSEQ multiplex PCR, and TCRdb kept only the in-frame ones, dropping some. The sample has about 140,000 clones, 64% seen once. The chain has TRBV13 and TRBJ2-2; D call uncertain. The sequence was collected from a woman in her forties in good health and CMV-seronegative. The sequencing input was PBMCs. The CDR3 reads CASSPGPGGELFF. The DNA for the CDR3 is TGTGCCAGCAGCCCCGGTCCGGGCGGGGAGCTGTTTTTT.